This entry lists 23 T cell receptor beta chains sequenced from one sample in a study of blood T cell repertoires in COVID-19. Produced via immunoSEQ multiplex PCR; TCRdb's table is partial and in-frame only. The sample consists of hundreds of thousands of clones, approximately 86% of them appearing once. The source material was peripheral blood. The receptors shown here come from a man younger than 35 with active or convalescent COVID-19.

In regard to this clone: One end of the junction varies from germline; a read error may be responsible. The chain has TRBV24-1 and TRBJ2-7; unclear D gene. Germline-derived CDR1 and CDR2 are KGHDR and SFDVKD. The CDR3 has 8 amino acids. Here the CDR3 reads CATSEQNF. The CDR3 DNA sequence: TGTGCCACCAGCGAACAGAACTTC.

This chain uses TRBV3-1 (or the pseudogene TRBV3-2) with TRBJ2-3; 11 positions match TRBD2. The CDR3 has 19 residues. Germline values: CDR1 LGHDT, CDR2 YNNKEL (reference sequence). V lost 3 bases to trimming and J lost 3 bases; unmatched junction nucleotides: 14. The CDR3 protein is CASSHMASGRPPRTDTQYF. In DNA, the CDR3 is TGTGCCAGCAGCCATATGGCTAGCGGGAGGCCCCCCCGGACAGATACGCAGTATTTT.

J is TRBJ2-7 and V is TRBV7-4, with 8 bases lining up with TRBD1. The V segment lost 6 bases and the J segment 9 bases; nucleotides outside the gene matches: 13. Germline values: CDR1 SGHVT, CDR2 SQSDAQ. The CDR3 sequence is 14 residues long. The CDR3 nucleotides are TGTGCCAGCAGAGAGGACAGGGTTAGTTGGGGGCAGTACTTC. Residues: CASREDRVSWGQYF.

The rearrangement links TRBV7-6 to TRBJ2-3; D is ambiguous. CDR3 size: 15 residues. Trimming took 1 base from V and 4 from J, leaving 12 bases between them. From germline, CDR1 is SGHVS and CDR2 FNYEAQ. CDR3 DNA: TGTGCCAGCAGCTTAGGGTCGATTGGAGCAGATACGCAGTATTTT. As protein: CASSLGSIGADTQYF.

The rearrangement links TRBV11-2 to TRBJ2-2, with a possible D match to TRBD2 (6 bases). The CDR3 contains 13 residues. Germline V CDR1 and CDR2: SGHAT, FQNNGV. Trimming removed 4 bases at V and 10 bases at J, with 13 bases between. The chain's CDR3 is CASSSHPGAELFF. The CDR3 DNA reads as TGTGCCAGCAGCTCCCACCCGGGAGCGGAGCTGTTTTTT. Full variable domain (remainder filled in from reference TRBV11-2 and TRBJ2-2): EAGVAQSPRYKIIEKRQSVAFWCNPISGHATLYWYQQILGQGPKLLIQFQNNGVVDDSQLPKDRFSAERLKGVDSTLKIQPAKLEDSAVYLCASSSHPGAELFFGEGSRLTVL.

V and J are TRBV5-1 and TRBJ2-7; 8 bases line up with TRBD2. CDR3 length: 14 residues. Germline V gene data show CDR1 as SGHRS and CDR2 as YFSETQ. The V segment lost 0 bases and the J segment 6 bases; nucleotides outside the gene matches: 5. The CDR3 sequence: CASSLGVTSVEQYF. The CDR3, as DNA: TGCGCCAGCAGCTTGGGAGTGACTAGCGTCGAGCAGTACTTC.

The V and J genes are TRBV19 and TRBJ2-1; weak D call: TRBD2 (5 bases). Trimming left V 3 bases short and J 3 bases short, with 12 bases between. This CDR3 has 15 residues. Germline V gene sequence: CDR1 LNHDA, CDR2 SQIVND (reference sequence). The CDR3 loop reads CASSMALAGYNEQFF. In DNA, the CDR3 is TGTGCCAGTAGTATGGCCCTCGCGGGCTACAATGAGCAGTTCTTC.

The chain links TRBV2 to TRBJ2-7, with 8 bases that match TRBD2. Germline assignment: CDR1 SNHLY and CDR2 FYNNEI. Trimming removed 6 bases from V and 4 bases from J; junction bases left unmatched: 8. CDR3 size: 14 residues. This CDR3 reads CASRRPGGSYEQYF. The CDR3, as DNA: TGTGCCAGCAGGAGGCCGGGGGGGTCGTACGAGCAGTACTTC. Together with reference TRBV2 and TRBJ2-7, the CDR3 gives the full variable domain: EPEVTQTPSHQVTQMGQEVILRCVPISNHLYFYWYRQILGQKVEFLVSFYNNEISEKSEIFDDQFSVERPDGSNFTLKIRSTKLEDSAMYFCASRRPGGSYEQYFGPGTRLTVT.

The chain uses TRBV12-5 and TRBJ2-7, with a possible D match to TRBD2 (5 bases). The CDR3 spans 16 residues. Trimming left V 0 bases short and J 0 bases short, with 12 bases between. Per germline, CDR1 LGHNT and CDR2 FRNRAP. The CDR3 sequence: CASGLVASRSSYEQYF. DNA of the CDR3: TGTGCTAGTGGTTTGGTGGCTAGCCGGAGCTCCTACGAGCAGTACTTC.

This sequence joins TRBV4-3 and TRBJ2-3; TRBD2 agrees at 11 bases. CDR3 length: 18 amino acids. The V and J ends lost 4 bases and 4 bases, in that order; junction bases with no gene match: 13. The germline CDR1 and CDR2 sequences are LGHNA and YSLEER. CDR3 coding DNA: TGCGCCAGCAGCCCCCGTTCTAGCGGGGGGATATTGGCAGATACGCAGTATTTT. Translated: CASSPRSSGGILADTQYF.

V usage is TRBV12-3 or TRBV12-4 and J usage is TRBJ1-2; weak D call: TRBD1 (6 bases). Trimming pared 6 bases from V and 5 bases from J, leaving 10 bases between. The CDR3 runs to 12 residues. The CDR3 region is CASSQGRYGYTF. CDR3 in DNA: TGTGCCAGCAGCCAGGGGCGGTATGGCTACACCTTC.

The genes are TRBV4-2 and TRBJ2-7; 7 bases agree with TRBD1. J lost 4 bases, V lost 2 bases, and 14 bases had no gene match. CDR1 is LGHNA and CDR2 is YNFKEQ in the germline V gene. There are 17 residues in the CDR3. The CDR3 DNA sequence: TGTGCCAGCAGCCAATACAAGGTACAGGGGTCGGTATACGAGCAGTACTTC. Translating gives CASSQYKVQGSVYEQYF.

DNA for the CDR3: TGTGCCAGCAGACAGGCAACTAATGAAAAACTGTTTTTT. Amino acids: CASRQATNEKLFF. This chain joins TRBV6-5 and TRBJ1-4; D might be TRBD1 (5 bases). Germline CDR1 is MNHEY and CDR2 is SVGAGI. The ends were cut back, 6 bases at V and 0 bases at J, with 5 bases in the middle. The CDR3 loop spans 13 amino acids.

The chain couples TRBV7-6 to TRBJ2-1, with 13 bases fitting TRBD2. Trimming at V came to 8 bases and at J to 8 bases, leaving 9 bases not matched to a gene. From germline, CDR1 is SGHVS and CDR2 FNYEAQ. The CDR3 runs 15 residues. The CDR3 sequence is CASGWTSGSIDEQFF. The CDR3 region has the DNA TGTGCCAGCGGTTGGACTAGCGGGAGTATTGATGAGCAGTTCTTC.

The V and J genes are TRBV6-5 and TRBJ1-6; 9 bases fit TRBD1. The junction had 4 bases not matched to a gene; V was cut back by 6 bases and J by 7 bases. There are 14 residues in the CDR3. Germline assignment: CDR1 MNHEY and CDR2 SVGAGI. CDR3 in DNA: TGTGCCAGCAGGGGACAGGGCGGCAATTCACCCCTCCACTTT. It codes for CASRGQGGNSPLHF.

The V and J genes are TRBV27 and TRBJ2-7; TRBD2 might be the D (5 bases). V shed 4 bases and J shed 3 bases, with 13 bases lying between them. This CDR3 spans 14 amino acids. The germline V gene has CDR1 MNHEY and CDR2 SMNVEV (reference sequence). The CDR3 is CASSSGVLLYEQYF. The CDR3 nucleotides read TGTGCCAGCAGTTCCGGGGTTCTACTCTACGAGCAGTACTTC.

V usage is TRBV5-1 and J usage is TRBJ1-2; 7 nucleotides agree with TRBD1. Germline V gene data show CDR1 as SGHRS and CDR2 as YFSETQ. The CDR3 runs to 16 residues. V trimming: 1 base; J trimming: 4 bases; junction bases outside the gene matches: 10. This CDR3 reads CASSLNPGQSRYGYTF. CDR3 nucleotide sequence: TGCGCCAGCAGCTTGAACCCGGGACAGAGCCGCTATGGCTACACCTTC.

The chain carries TRBV13 and TRBJ2-7; 7 nucleotides align to TRBD1. The CDR3 has 13 amino acids. Trimming at V came to 0 bases and at J to 6 bases, leaving 2 bases not matched to a gene. Germline CDR1 PRHDT, CDR2 FYEKMQ (reference sequence). The CDR3 DNA reads TGTGCCAGCAGCTTAGGCAGGGACAGCGAGCAGTACTTC. It codes for CASSLGRDSEQYF. The full variable domain, completed using reference TRBV13 and TRBJ2-7, is AAGVIQSPRHLIKEKRETATLKCYPIPRHDTVYWYQQGPGQDPQFLISFYEKMQSDKGSIPDRFSAQQFSDYHSELNMSSLELGDSALYFCASSLGRDSEQYFGPGTRLTVT.

The genes are TRBV14 and TRBJ1-1; TRBD1 aligns across 7 bases. Trimming removed 1 base from V and 10 bases from J; junction bases left unmatched: 3. Germline V gene lookup returns CDR1 SGHDN and CDR2 FVKESK. This CDR3 region has 12 residues. CDR3 in amino acids: CASSQGTGGAFF. DNA of the CDR3: TGTGCCAGCAGCCAAGGGACAGGCGGAGCTTTCTTT.

The V call is TRBV7-8, the J call TRBJ2-2; perhaps TRBD2 as D (6 bases). This CDR3 region has 15 residues. From germline, CDR1 is SGHVS and CDR2 FQNEAQ. Trimming pared 4 bases from V and 5 bases from J, leaving 14 bases between. CDR3 in amino acids: CASSSDRAGTGELFF. In nucleotides, the CDR3 is TGTGCCAGCAGCTCTGATCGGGCGGGGACCGGGGAGCTGTTTTTT.

The sample holds one count of this clone. The chain couples TRBV6-5 to TRBJ1-1, with TRBD1 as a possible D gene (5 bases). This CDR3 has 11 residues. Germline lookup yields CDR1 MNHEY and CDR2 SVGAGI. The ends were cut back, 6 bases at V and 6 bases at J, with 8 bases in the middle. The CDR3 is CASRAGSEAFF. CDR3 DNA: TGTGCCAGCAGAGCAGGGTCTGAAGCTTTCTTT.

This clone was seen more than once but under ten times. The chain uses TRBV5-1 and TRBJ1-6; TRBD1 matches 8 bases. Trimming took 2 bases from V and 5 from J; bases not matched to a gene: 6. Germline CDR1 reads SGHRS; CDR2 reads YFSETQ. The CDR3 consists of 16 residues. Here the CDR3 reads CASSLRDRLNNSPLHF. As DNA, the CDR3 is TGCGCCAGCAGCTTACGGGACAGGCTCAATAATTCACCCCTCCACTTT.

The chain has TRBV18 and TRBJ2-1; 13 bases are shared with TRBD2. Trimming at V came to 3 bases and at J to 6 bases, leaving 11 bases not matched to a gene. The V gene's germline CDR1 is KGHSH and CDR2 LQKENI. The CDR3 extends over 18 amino acids. DNA of the CDR3: TGTGCCAGCTCACCCGTAGGACTAGCGGGAGCGTCGGTCAATGAGCAGTTCTTC. Amino acids: CASSPVGLAGASVNEQFF.